The 8 T cell receptor beta chains below were found in one sample sequenced in a study of tissue T cells after allogeneic stem cell transplantation. Here immunoSEQ multiplex PCR was the method, and the copy in TCRdb shows in-frame clones only, minus some. The sample has some 7,900 clones, 65% to 85% seen once. The source was skin, collected at autopsy. These receptors were taken from a male patient over 55 with steroid-refractory graft-versus-host disease after an allogeneic stem cell transplant. The T cells may come from the graft donor.

This rearrangement joins TRBV5-1 to TRBJ1-1; a possible D gene is TRBD1 (6 bases). Germline CDR1 is SGHRS and CDR2 is YFSETQ. The V gene lost 4 bases and the J gene lost 7 bases, with 11 bases spanning the gap. The CDR3 totals 12 residues. The CDR3 sequence is CASSPGQHEAFF. The CDR3 DNA sequence: TGCGCCAGCAGCCCCGGACAGCATGAAGCTTTCTTT.

The V call is TRBV4-2, the J call TRBJ2-1, with a weak D call TRBD2 (5 bases). CDR3 length: 15 residues. Per germline, CDR1 LGHNA and CDR2 YNFKEQ. V lost 5 bases and J 3 bases, leaving 14 bases between the germline ends. The CDR3 DNA reads as TGTGCCAGCAGCGAAGGGAGAGCACTCTACAATGAGCAGTTCTTC. This codes for CASSEGRALYNEQFF.

The CDR3 coding sequence is TGTGCCAGCAGCCCCCTCGCAGGGACAGATACGCAGTATTTT. It translates to CASSPLAGTDTQYF. This sequence joins TRBV7-3 and TRBJ2-3; TRBD1 is a possible D gene (5 bases). CDR3 length: 14 residues. CDR1 is SGHTA, CDR2 FQGTGA, per germline. V lost 5 bases, J lost 3 bases, and 12 bases lay in between.

This sequence joins TRBV27 and TRBJ2-7; the D gene is possibly TRBD1 (5 bases). V lost 0 bases and J lost 6, with 24 bases in between. The germline V gene encodes CDR1 MNHEY and CDR2 SMNVEV (reference sequence). The CDR3 is made up of 18 amino acids. CDR3 loop: CASSLSMSGLVAFREQYF. CDR3 DNA sequence: TGTGCCAGCAGTTTATCGATGTCAGGGCTTGTGGCCTTCCGCGAGCAGTACTTC.

The chain recombines TRBV28 with TRBJ1-2; D not certain. CDR1 is MDHEN, CDR2 SYDVKM, per germline. Trimming removed 2 bases at V and 2 bases at J, with 12 bases between. The CDR3 runs to 15 residues. The CDR3 protein is CASSLIAASNYGYTF. Here the CDR3 DNA reads TGTGCCAGCAGTTTAATCGCAGCCTCAAACTATGGCTACACCTTC.

This clone was seen only a few times. The gene calls are TRBV30 and TRBJ2-3; D is unresolved. This CDR3 has 13 amino acids. Germline lookup yields CDR1 GTSNPN and CDR2 SVGIG (reference sequence). V was pared by 0 bases and J by 5 bases, with 9 bases between. The CDR3 protein is CAWSVTLVDTQYF. For the CDR3, the DNA is TGTGCCTGGAGTGTGACCCTAGTAGATACGCAGTATTTT.

This clone was detected only once. The chain uses TRBV30 and TRBJ1-4, with D possibly being TRBD1 (6 bases). The V gene lost 2 bases and the J gene lost 11 bases, with 21 bases spanning the gap. Per germline, CDR1 GTSNPN and CDR2 SVGIG (reference sequence). The CDR3 length is 15 residues. The CDR3 DNA reads TGTGCCTGGAGTATCGCGACCAGGGGCTCGGGGAAACTGTTTTTT. Translated: CAWSIATRGSGKLFF.

V gene TRBV5-1 combines with J gene TRBJ2-6; 12 bases agree with TRBD1. In germline, CDR1 is SGHRS, CDR2 YFSETQ. The CDR3 sequence is 20 residues long. Unmatched junction bases numbered 11, after V lost 4 bases and J lost 0 bases. DNA for the CDR3: TGCGCCAGCAGCGTCGGGACAGGGGGCTTTGGAATCTCTGGGGCCAACGTCCTGACTTTC. Its protein is CASSVGTGGFGISGANVLTF.